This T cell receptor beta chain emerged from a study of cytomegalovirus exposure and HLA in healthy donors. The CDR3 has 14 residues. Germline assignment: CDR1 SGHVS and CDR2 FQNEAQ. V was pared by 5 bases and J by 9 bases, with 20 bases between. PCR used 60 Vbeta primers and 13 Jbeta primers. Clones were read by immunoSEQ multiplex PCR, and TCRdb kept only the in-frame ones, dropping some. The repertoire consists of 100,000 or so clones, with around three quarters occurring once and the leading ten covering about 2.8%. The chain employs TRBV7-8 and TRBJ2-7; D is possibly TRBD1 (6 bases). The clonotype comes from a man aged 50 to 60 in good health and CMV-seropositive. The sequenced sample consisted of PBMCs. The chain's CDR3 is CASSPQIPGDGQYF. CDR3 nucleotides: TGTGCCAGCAGCCCCCAGATTCCAGGGGATGGGCAGTACTTC.